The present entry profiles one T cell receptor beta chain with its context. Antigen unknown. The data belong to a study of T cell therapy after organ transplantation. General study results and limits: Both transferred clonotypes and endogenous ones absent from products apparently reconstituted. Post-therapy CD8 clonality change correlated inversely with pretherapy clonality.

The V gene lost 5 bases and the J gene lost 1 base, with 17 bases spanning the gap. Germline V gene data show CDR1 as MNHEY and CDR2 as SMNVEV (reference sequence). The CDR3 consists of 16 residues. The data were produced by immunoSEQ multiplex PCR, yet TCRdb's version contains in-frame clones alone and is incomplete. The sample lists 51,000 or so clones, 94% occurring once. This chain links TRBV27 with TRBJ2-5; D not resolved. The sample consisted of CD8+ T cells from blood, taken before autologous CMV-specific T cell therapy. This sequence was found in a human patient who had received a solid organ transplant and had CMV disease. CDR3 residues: CASSRSLSGPQETQYF. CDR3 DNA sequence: TGTGCCAGCAGTCGCTCCCTGTCCGGGCCCCAAGAGACCCAGTACTTC.